The clone carrying this T cell receptor (beta chain) showed up just a few times. Its specificity is not known. V lost 5 bases, J lost 7 bases, and 13 bases lay in between. The CDR3 is 13 residues long. Germline assignment: CDR1 SGHAT and CDR2 FQNNGV. Some clones are missing from TCRdb's copy, which holds only in-frame ones; the method was immunoSEQ multiplex PCR. The table has over 70,000 clones, about 74% seen once. The sample is drawn from a study of T cell responses to AZD1222 COVID-19 vaccine. The study's findings and limits: Females outnumbered males among donors, who were mostly white British; clonal diversity was possibly underestimated. Nearly half of the spike-specific TCRs reportedly recognize variant regions that carry no mutations.

The sample in question was peripheral blood, obtained 28 days after the second dose of the MenACWY control vaccine. The genes are TRBV11-2 and TRBJ2-3; D is undetermined. This sequence originates from an adult who received the MenACWY meningococcal vaccine as a control. CDR3 sequence (DNA): TGTGCCAGCAGCCCTCATATTGTGAATACGCAGTATTTT. Residues: CASSPHIVNTQYF.